This entry describes one TCR beta chain. The antigen remains undetermined. Arm-PCR of CDR3 regions and iRepertoire HTBI primers were the basis on which TCR beta libraries were built. One entry per CDR3 protein, called by TCRdb with MiXCR from the multiplex PCR reads. The table has roughly 510,000 distinct CDR3 sequences, about 16% seen once. Described time point: newly diagnosed GD, antithyroid drugs for less than 3 months. Following extraction of RNA from PBMCs, that RNA was used to make the TCR library. V was cut by 3 bases and J by 0 bases, with 9 bases left in between. The CDR3 has 14 residues. Germline values: CDR1 LNHDA, CDR2 SQIVND (reference sequence). This specimen comes from a study of regulatory T cells in long-lasting Graves disease. Regarding the study as a whole: Researchers reported studying only peripheral blood, not thyroid tissue.

The same sample was also used in a study of T cells in Graves' hyperthyroidism and ophthalmopathy. In that study: Patients showing uncontrolled infection, other autoimmune disease, pregnancy or lactation were ineligible.

The TCR sequence derives from a man aged 18 to 30 with Graves disease. The material sequenced was peripheral blood mononuclear cells (PBMCs), taken at new diagnosis, from a patient treated with antithyroid drugs. The chain recombines TRBV19 with TRBJ2-7; D not resolved. The CDR3 nucleotides are TGTGCCAGTAGTATGTCTTCTAGCTCCTACGAGCAGTACTTC. Protein sequence: CASSMSSSSYEQYF. The variable domain in full, with the rest retrieved from reference TRBV19 and TRBJ2-7, is DGGITQSPKYLFRKEGQNVTLSCEQNLNHDAMYWYRQDPGQGLRLIYYSQIVNDFQKGDIAEGYSVSREKKESFPLTVTSAQKNPTAFYLCASSMSSSSYEQYFGPGTRLTVT.